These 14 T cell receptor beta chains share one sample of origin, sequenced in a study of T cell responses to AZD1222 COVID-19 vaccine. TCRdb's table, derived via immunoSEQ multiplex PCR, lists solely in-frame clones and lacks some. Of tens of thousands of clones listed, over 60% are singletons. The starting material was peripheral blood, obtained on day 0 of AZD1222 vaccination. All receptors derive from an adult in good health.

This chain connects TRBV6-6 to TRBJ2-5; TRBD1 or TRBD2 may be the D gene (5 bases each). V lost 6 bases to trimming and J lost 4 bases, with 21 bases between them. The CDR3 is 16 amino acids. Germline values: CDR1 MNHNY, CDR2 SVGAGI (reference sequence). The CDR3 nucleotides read TGTGCCAGCAGGAATGAAATGGGACGTAGCGTAGAGACCCAGTACTTC. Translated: CASRNEMGRSVETQYF.

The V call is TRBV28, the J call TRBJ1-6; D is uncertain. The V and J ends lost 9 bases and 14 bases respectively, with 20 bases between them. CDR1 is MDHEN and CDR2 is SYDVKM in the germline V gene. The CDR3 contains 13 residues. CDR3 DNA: TGTGCCAGTCTGCCTGGGGTTGGGTGGACCCTCCACTTT. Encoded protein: CASLPGVGWTLHF.

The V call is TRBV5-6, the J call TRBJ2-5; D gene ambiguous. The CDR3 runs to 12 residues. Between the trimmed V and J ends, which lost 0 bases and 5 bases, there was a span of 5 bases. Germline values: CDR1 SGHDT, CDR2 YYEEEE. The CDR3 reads CASSLVAETQYF. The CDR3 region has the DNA TGTGCCAGCAGCTTGGTTGCGGAGACCCAGTACTTC.

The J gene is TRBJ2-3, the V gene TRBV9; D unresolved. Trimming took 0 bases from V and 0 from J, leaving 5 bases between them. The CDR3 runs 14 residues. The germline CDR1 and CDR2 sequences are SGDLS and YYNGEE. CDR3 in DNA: TGTGCCAGCAGCGTAGCAGAGAGCACAGATACGCAGTATTTT. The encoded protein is CASSVAESTDTQYF.

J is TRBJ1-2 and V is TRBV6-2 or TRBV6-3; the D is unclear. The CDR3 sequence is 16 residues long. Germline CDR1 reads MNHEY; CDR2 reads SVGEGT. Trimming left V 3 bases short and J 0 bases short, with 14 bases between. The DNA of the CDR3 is TGTGCCAGCAGTTATCGTGTGGGCAGAGCTAACTATGGCTACACCTTC. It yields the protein CASSYRVGRANYGYTF.

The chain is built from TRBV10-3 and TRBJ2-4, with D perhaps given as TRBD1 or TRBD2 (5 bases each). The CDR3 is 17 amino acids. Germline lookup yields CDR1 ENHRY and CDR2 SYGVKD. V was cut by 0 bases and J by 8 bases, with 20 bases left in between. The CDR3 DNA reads TGTGCCATCAGTGAGTCGACCGTAATCGCAGGGAGACACATTCAGTACTTC. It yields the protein CAISESTVIAGRHIQYF.

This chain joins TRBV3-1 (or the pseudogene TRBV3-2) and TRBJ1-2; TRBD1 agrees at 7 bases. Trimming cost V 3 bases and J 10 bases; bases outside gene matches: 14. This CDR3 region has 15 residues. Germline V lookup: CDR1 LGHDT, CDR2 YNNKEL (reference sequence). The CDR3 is CASSHRLGQAPYYTF. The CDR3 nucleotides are TGTGCCAGCAGCCATCGACTCGGACAGGCGCCGTACTACACCTTC.

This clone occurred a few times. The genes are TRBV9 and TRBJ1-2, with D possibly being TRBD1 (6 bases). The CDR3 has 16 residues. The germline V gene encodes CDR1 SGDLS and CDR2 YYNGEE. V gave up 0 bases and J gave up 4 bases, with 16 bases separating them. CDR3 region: CASSVDPTGSGYGYTF. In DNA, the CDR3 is TGTGCCAGCAGCGTAGATCCCACAGGGAGTGGCTATGGCTACACCTTC.

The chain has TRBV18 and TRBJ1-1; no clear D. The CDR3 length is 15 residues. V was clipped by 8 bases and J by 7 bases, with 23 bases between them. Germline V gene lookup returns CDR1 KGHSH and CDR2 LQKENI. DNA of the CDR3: TGTGCCAGCCTCACTTCCGGGAGGAGCGGAGGTGAAGCTTTCTTT. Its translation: CASLTSGRSGGEAFF.

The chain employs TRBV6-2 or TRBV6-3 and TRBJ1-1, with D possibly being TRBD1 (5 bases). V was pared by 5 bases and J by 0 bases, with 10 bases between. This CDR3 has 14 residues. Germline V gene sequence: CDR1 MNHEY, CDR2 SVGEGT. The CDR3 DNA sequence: TGTGCCAGCAGTCCCCGACAGCTGAACACTGAAGCTTTCTTT. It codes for CASSPRQLNTEAFF.

The CDR3 nucleotides read TGTGCCAGCAGCCAAGCCCTAGGGGGGGGAATAGGGTCACCCCTCCACTTT. It is translated as CASSQALGGGIGSPLHF. The chain employs TRBV3-1 (or the pseudogene TRBV3-2) and TRBJ1-6; weak D call: TRBD1 (6 bases). Between the trimmed V and J ends, which lost 1 base and 10 bases, there was a span of 20 bases. The CDR3 sequence is 17 residues long. The germline gives CDR1 LGHDT, CDR2 YNNKEL (reference sequence).

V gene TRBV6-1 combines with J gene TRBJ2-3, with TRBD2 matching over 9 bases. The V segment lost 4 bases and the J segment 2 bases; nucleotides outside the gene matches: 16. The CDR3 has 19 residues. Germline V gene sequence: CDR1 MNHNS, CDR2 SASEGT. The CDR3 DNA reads TGTGCCAGCAGTGGAAGACACCGGGGGCGGGGGGGCCTCACAGATACGCAGTATTTT. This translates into CASSGRHRGRGGLTDTQYF.

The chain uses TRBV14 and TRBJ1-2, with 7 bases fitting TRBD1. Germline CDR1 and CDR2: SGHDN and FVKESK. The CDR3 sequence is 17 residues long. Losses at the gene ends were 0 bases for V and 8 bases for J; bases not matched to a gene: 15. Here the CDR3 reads CASSQEGTALEPRGYTF. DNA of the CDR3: TGTGCCAGCAGCCAAGAAGGGACAGCCTTAGAACCTCGGGGCTACACCTTC.

The CDR3 loop is CASSKAPGVPYEQYF. The DNA for the CDR3 is TGTGCCAGCAGCAAAGCGCCGGGGGTTCCCTACGAGCAGTACTTC. V usage is TRBV21-1 and J usage is TRBJ2-7; the table's D call, TRBD2, was not checked against the DNA. TRBV21-1 is marked as a pseudogene. CDR3 size: 15 residues.